These 15 T cell receptor beta chains share one sample of origin, sequenced in a study of blood T cells in healthy people across ages. Combining a sample-barcoded 5' primer with a J-beta primer mix, a second PCR ran for about 6 to 12 cycles. Each CDR3 protein is one row after TCRdb ran MiXCR on the 5' RACE reads. Of 1.5 million to 2 million distinct CDR3 sequences in the sample, around half were seen once. The sample was blood. These receptors were collected from a woman aged 40 to 50 in good health.

This chain joins TRBV20-1 and TRBJ2-5; no clear D gene. The CDR3 length is 15 residues. The V gene lost 0 bases and the J gene lost 1 base, with 12 bases spanning the gap. Germline CDR1 reads DFQATT; CDR2 reads SNEGSKA (reference sequence). This CDR3 is CSARDRTNPQETQYF. CDR3 nucleotide sequence: TGCAGTGCTAGAGATAGGACCAACCCCCAAGAGACCCAGTACTTC.

The V and J genes are TRBV6-5 and TRBJ2-7, with a weak D call TRBD1 (6 bases). The CDR3 contains 13 residues. Germline V gene lookup returns CDR1 MNHEY and CDR2 SVGAGI. The CDR3 DNA is TGTGCTAGCCAAACAGGGATATCCTACGAGCAGTACTTC. It specifies CASQTGISYEQYF.

This clonotype was seen more than once but under ten times. This chain uses TRBV6-2 or TRBV6-3 with TRBJ2-7; D remains unclear. The ends were cut back, 5 bases at V and 3 bases at J, with 8 bases in the middle. CDR3 length: 12 residues. In germline, CDR1 is MNHEY, CDR2 SVGEGT. The CDR3 DNA follows: TGTGCCAGCAGTAACCTTGACTACGAGCAGTACTTC. It specifies CASSNLDYEQYF.

This clonotype turned up a few times. This chain links TRBV24-1 with TRBJ2-5, with unresolved D. Germline CDR1 and CDR2: KGHDR and SFDVKD. V was shortened by 0 bases and J by 3 bases, with 7 bases between the two germline ends. This CDR3 region has 14 residues. The CDR3 DNA sequence: TGTGCCACCAGTGATTTGGGGTATGAAGAGACCCAGTACTTC. Its translation: CATSDLGYEETQYF.

This clonotype occurred once. This chain uses TRBV5-1 with TRBJ1-1, with TRBD1 as a possible D gene (5 bases). The V and J ends lost 3 bases and 7 bases respectively, with 19 bases between them. Germline values: CDR1 SGHRS, CDR2 YFSETQ. This CDR3 has 15 residues. CDR3 loop: CASSSAHTGYYEAFF. DNA for the CDR3: TGCGCCAGCAGCTCGGCCCATACAGGATACTATGAAGCTTTCTTT.

The chain recombines TRBV3-1 with TRBJ2-1; no clear D. The V end was cut by 1 base, the J end by 3 bases, with 10 bases between. The germline CDR1 and CDR2 sequences are LGHDT and YNNKEL (reference sequence). The CDR3 is made up of 15 amino acids. The CDR3 DNA sequence: TGTGCCAGCAGCCAAGGGGTGGGCAACTACAATGAGCAGTTCTTC. Translation gives CASSQGVGNYNEQFF.

The chain carries TRBV20-1 and TRBJ2-7, with D possibly TRBD1 on 5 matching bases. This CDR3 has 13 amino acids. The V and J ends lost 5 bases and 7 bases respectively, with 18 bases between them. Germline V gene sequence: CDR1 DFQATT, CDR2 SNEGSKA (reference sequence). CDR3 sequence reads: CSAPVTVSNEQYF. The CDR3 DNA sequence: TGCAGTGCTCCCGTGACAGTAAGCAATGAGCAGTACTTC.

This chain connects TRBV27 to TRBJ1-4, with a tentative D call TRBD1 (5 bases). This CDR3 contains 13 residues. Deletions cut 5 bases from V and 8 bases from J, with 12 bases between. The V gene's germline CDR1 is MNHEY and CDR2 SMNVEV (reference sequence). CDR3 in amino acids: CASSRQSGEKLFF. DNA of the CDR3: TGTGCCAGCAGTCGACAGAGTGGGGAAAAACTGTTTTTT.

V gene TRBV7-2 combines with J gene TRBJ2-5; D possibly matches TRBD1 or TRBD2 (5 bases each). The germline CDR1 and CDR2 sequences are SGHTA and FQGNSA. The CDR3 has 14 amino acids. Deletions cut 0 bases from V and 5 bases from J, with 10 bases between. The CDR3 reads CASSLARGTETQYF. DNA of the CDR3: TGTGCCAGCAGCTTAGCGCGAGGGACGGAGACCCAGTACTTC.

The chain couples TRBV12-3 or TRBV12-4 to TRBJ2-7; TRBD2 aligns across 7 bases. The CDR3 runs to 13 residues. V dropped 6 bases and J dropped 7; count of bases not matched to a gene: 9. CDR3 coding DNA: TGTGCCAGCAGAGCTGGGGGAGGGAGGGAGCAGTACTTC. It encodes CASRAGGGREQYF.

This clonotype turned up a few times. The V and J genes are TRBV13 and TRBJ2-7, with a weak D call TRBD2 (5 bases). CDR1 is PRHDT, CDR2 FYEKMQ, per germline (reference sequence). The CDR3 contains 18 residues. Trimming left V 5 bases short and J 4 bases short, with 27 bases between. The DNA for the CDR3 is TGTGCCAGCAGCGAAGGTGGAGTTTACGGGGAGCGAACTTACGAGCAGTACTTC. Its translation: CASSEGGVYGERTYEQYF.

This chain joins TRBV5-6 and TRBJ1-4, with D hard to call. This CDR3 spans 15 amino acids. V dropped 0 bases and J dropped 6 bases, with 12 bases sitting between them. Per germline, CDR1 SGHDT and CDR2 YYEEEE. The CDR3 reads CASSLAGWSDEKLFF. CDR3 nucleotide sequence: TGTGCCAGCAGCTTGGCGGGGTGGTCAGATGAAAAACTGTTTTTT.

The chain carries TRBV20-1 and TRBJ2-6; D perhaps matches TRBD2 (5 bases). The V gene lost 1 base and the J gene lost 2 bases, with 15 bases spanning the gap. Looked up from germline, CDR1 is DFQATT and CDR2 is SNEGSKA (reference sequence). The CDR3 extends over 17 amino acids. In nucleotides, the CDR3 is TGCAGTGCTAGAGGCCAAGATGCGGGTACTGGGGCCAACGTCCTGACTTTC. Encoded protein: CSARGQDAGTGANVLTF.

The J gene is TRBJ2-1, the V gene TRBV5-6, with 11 bases aligning to TRBD2. The junction had 6 bases not matched to a gene; V was cut back by 2 bases and J by 8 bases. Per germline, CDR1 SGHDT and CDR2 YYEEEE. This CDR3 has 15 residues. The CDR3 is CASSFVAGGPHEQFF. DNA for the CDR3: TGTGCCAGCAGCTTCGTAGCGGGGGGGCCGCATGAGCAGTTCTTC.

This chain connects TRBV20-1 to TRBJ2-1, with 10 positions matching TRBD2. CDR3 length equals 14 residues. J gave up 9 bases and V 7 bases, and 12 bases lay outside the gene matches. The V gene's germline CDR1 is DFQATT and CDR2 SNEGSKA (reference sequence). As DNA, the CDR3 is TGCAGTGTCCCCAGAGCGGGGGGGCCGGTTGAGCAGTTCTTC. It is translated as CSVPRAGGPVEQFF.